This TCR beta chain is from a study of blood T cell repertoires in COVID-19. Measured with immunoSEQ multiplex PCR; TCRdb has only the in-frame clones, and not every one. The sample has some 150,000 clones, approximately 90% seen once. V lost 0 bases and J lost 2, with 7 bases in between. The CDR3 runs 14 residues. The germline CDR1 and CDR2 sequences are MNHEY and SVGAGI. This clone was recorded once. The chain uses TRBV6-5 and TRBJ1-2; D not certain. The sequence was collected from a woman at least 80 years old with acute or convalescent COVID-19. The sample comprised peripheral blood. In DNA form, the CDR3 reads TGTGCCAGCAGTTACTCGCAACAGAACTATGGCTACACCTTC. Translated, it gives CASSYSQQNYGYTF.